The clone carrying this T cell receptor (beta chain) was recorded many times. The antigen remains unidentified. The data were obtained in a study of response to subunit inactivated influenza vaccine. TCRdb processed the RT-PCR reads anew with MiXCR; each CDR3 protein has one entry. The sample yields approximately 500,000 distinct CDR3 sequences, over 10% seen once. Whole-study findings and limits: A suggestion made by the authors is that each seasonal influenza vaccination recruits few new T cells.

V lost 7 bases and J lost 6; bases outside the gene matches: 7. The CDR3 runs to 14 residues. This chain uses TRBV12-3 or TRBV12-4 with TRBJ2-2, with 8 bases that match TRBD1. Sequencing used PBMCs from blood, obtained 40 to 50 days after vaccination. This sequence was found in a man between 50 and 59 years old who received an inactivated influenza vaccine. The CDR3 DNA is TGTGCCAGCACCCATCGACAGGGGCCCGGGGAGCTGTTTTTT. As protein: CASTHRQGPGELFF.